The 14 T cell receptor beta chains below come from one sample, sequenced in a study of patients and donors after allogeneic stem cell transplantation. TCRdb reanalysed the RT-PCR reads using MiXCR and keeps one entry per CDR3 protein. The repertoire holds over 400,000 distinct CDR3 sequences, with 16% as singletons. The source material was blood, either unsorted or a sorted T cell fraction (not recorded which). These receptors were obtained from a human donor who was either an allogeneic HSCT recipient or a stem cell or donor lymphocyte infusion donor (not recorded which). It is not recorded whose cells these are; they may come from a transplant donor.

The V and J genes are TRBV12-5 and TRBJ2-3, with 13 bases identical to TRBD2. The junction had 4 bases not matched to a gene; V was cut back by 6 bases and J by 4 bases. The CDR3 runs to 15 residues. CDR1 and CDR2 (germline): LGHNT, FRNRAP. The CDR3 coding sequence is TGTGCTAGTGGACGGACTAGCGGGGGATCAGATACGCAGTATTTT. This sequence encodes CASGRTSGGSDTQYF.

This clonotype showed up just a few times. V and J are TRBV5-1 and TRBJ2-2, with D hard to call. The CDR3 loop spans 14 amino acids. Germline V gene data show CDR1 as SGHRS and CDR2 as YFSETQ. Between the trimmed V and J ends, which lost 7 bases and 0 bases, there was a span of 10 bases. The CDR3 reads CASGNYPNTGELFF. DNA for the CDR3: TGCGCCAGCGGGAACTACCCGAACACCGGGGAGCTGTTTTTT.

The chain joins TRBV19 to TRBJ2-1; possibly TRBD2 for D (6 bases). V was shortened by 7 bases and J by 5 bases, with 15 bases between the two germline ends. The CDR3 loop spans 14 amino acids. Germline lookup yields CDR1 LNHDA and CDR2 SQIVND (reference sequence). The CDR3 spells CASKDYTSNNEQFF. The CDR3 bases are TGTGCCAGTAAGGACTACACCTCGAACAATGAGCAGTTCTTC. Using reference TRBV19 and TRBJ2-1 for the parts outside the CDR3, the full variable domain is DGGITQSPKYLFRKEGQNVTLSCEQNLNHDAMYWYRQDPGQGLRLIYYSQIVNDFQKGDIAEGYSVSREKKESFPLTVTSAQKNPTAFYLCASKDYTSNNEQFFGPGTRLTVL.

The CDR3: CASSRGRGTTIGYTF. CDR3 in DNA: TGTGCCAGCAGCCGGGGGAGAGGGACAACTATCGGCTACACCTTC. The rearrangement uses TRBV3-1 and TRBJ1-2; a possible D gene is TRBD1 (6 bases). Deletions cut 4 bases from V and 8 bases from J, with 20 bases between. The germline V gene encodes CDR1 LGHDT and CDR2 YNNKEL (reference sequence). This CDR3 has 15 residues.

In its sample, this clonotype was seen a few times. The V and J genes are TRBV6-1 and TRBJ1-3, with TRBD1 identical over 9 bases. Germline assignment: CDR1 MNHNS and CDR2 SASEGT. V trimming: 6 bases; J trimming: 1 base; junction bases outside the gene matches: 4. The length of the CDR3 is 15 residues. The chain's CDR3 is CASRPGTGSGNTIYF. CDR3 DNA sequence: TGTGCCAGCAGACCCGGGACAGGGTCTGGAAACACCATATATTTT.

CDR3 DNA sequence: TGTGCCATCAGTGAGTCGAAGCGGGGGGGCGCAGATACGCAGTATTTT. It codes for CAISESKRGGADTQYF. The gene calls are TRBV10-3 and TRBJ2-3; 10 positions agree with TRBD2. The CDR3 totals 16 residues. The junction had 4 bases not matched to a gene; V was cut back by 0 bases and J by 4 bases. Germline lookup yields CDR1 ENHRY and CDR2 SYGVKD.

The chain carries TRBV29-1 and TRBJ1-1; a weak D match, TRBD1 (5 bases). The ends were cut back, 7 bases at V and 11 bases at J, with 17 bases in the middle. This CDR3 has 11 residues. The V gene's germline CDR1 is SQVTM and CDR2 ANQGSEA. CDR3: CSANDGGTAFF. The DNA for the CDR3 is TGCAGCGCCAACGATGGGGGGACGGCTTTCTTT.

V gene TRBV7-8 combines with J gene TRBJ2-1, with 11 bases fitting TRBD2. V was clipped by 6 bases and J by 7 bases; unmatched bases: 5. CDR1 SGHVS and CDR2 FQNEAQ come from the germline V gene. The CDR3 contains 14 residues. The chain's CDR3 is CASSFRLAGNEQFF. CDR3 DNA: TGTGCCAGCAGTTTTCGACTAGCGGGGAATGAGCAGTTCTTC.

This clonotype was observed a handful of times. V usage is TRBV3-1 and J usage is TRBJ2-7; D is uncertain. V was shortened by 0 bases and J by 2 bases, with 11 bases between the two germline ends. In germline, CDR1 is LGHDT, CDR2 YNNKEL (reference sequence). This CDR3 has 15 amino acids. The CDR3 reads CASSQDPDATYEQYF. The CDR3 nucleotides read TGTGCCAGCAGCCAAGACCCCGACGCTACCTACGAGCAGTACTTC.

The chain carries TRBV19 and TRBJ1-1; D might be TRBD1 (5 bases). This CDR3 region has 14 residues. Germline lookup yields CDR1 LNHDA and CDR2 SQIVND (reference sequence). V was shortened by 3 bases and J by 1 base, with 9 bases between the two germline ends. In nucleotides, the CDR3 is TGTGCCAGTAGTATTCGGACACCGAACACTGAAGCTTTCTTT. Protein: CASSIRTPNTEAFF.

The V and J genes are TRBV20-1 and TRBJ2-3; D remains ambiguous. CDR1 and CDR2 (germline): DFQATT, SNEGSKA (reference sequence). This CDR3 has 14 residues. The V end lost 1 base, the J end lost 0 bases, and 8 bases lay between the germline ends. CDR3 residues: CSARVLESTDTQYF. Here the CDR3 DNA reads TGCAGTGCTAGAGTACTGGAGAGCACAGATACGCAGTATTTT.

This chain's CDR3 is CASGLKLNTEAFF. DNA of the CDR3: TGTGCTAGTGGTTTAAAACTGAACACTGAAGCTTTCTTT. The V call is TRBV12-5, the J call TRBJ1-1; D unclear. The CDR3 covers 13 residues. Trimming took 3 bases from V and 0 from J, leaving 5 bases between them. Per the germline V gene, CDR1 is LGHNT and CDR2 is FRNRAP.

This clonotype came up a few times. The chain couples TRBV12-3 or TRBV12-4 to TRBJ1-2; 9 bases fit TRBD1. The CDR3 has 14 amino acids. After removal of 7 bases from V and 4 bases from J, the junction contained 7 bases not matched to a gene. In DNA form, the CDR3 reads TGTGCCAGCAACTTACAGGGGGCGGGCTATGGCTACACCTTC. It yields the protein CASNLQGAGYGYTF.

The sample holds a few counts of this clonotype. The chain is built from TRBV14 and TRBJ2-7; unclear D gene. The CDR3 totals 14 residues. Germline V gene data show CDR1 as SGHDN and CDR2 as FVKESK. V dropped 3 bases and J dropped 0 bases, with 9 bases sitting between them. DNA for the CDR3: TGTGCCAGCAGCCATTGGCGATCCTCCTACGAGCAGTACTTC. It specifies CASSHWRSSYEQYF.